This passage covers 8 T cell receptor beta chains from one sample sequenced in a study of a mutant IDH1 vaccine in newly diagnosed glioma. No cognate antigen is known for these TCRs. The time point here: week 11, during vaccination. The content of each vaccine dose was 300 ug of mutant IDH1 20-mer peptide, and topical imiquimod accompanied it. Produced via immunoSEQ multiplex PCR; TCRdb's table is partial and in-frame only. Among about 130,000 clones listed, around 80% were seen once. Sequencing was performed on PBMCs, taken from a glioma patient whose treatment included an IDH1 peptide vaccine. These receptor sequences come from a man aged 35-49 years with glioma.

V is TRBV4-3 and J is TRBJ1-2; tentative D call: TRBD1 (5 bases). CDR3 length: 15 residues. Deletions cut 3 bases from V and 0 bases from J, with 11 bases between. The germline CDR1 and CDR2 sequences are LGHNA and YSLEER. CDR3 coding DNA: TGCGCCAGCAGCCAGCGGTCACAGGCTAACTATGGCTACACCTTC. Translating gives CASSQRSQANYGYTF.

The rearrangement joins TRBV5-1 to TRBJ2-7; TRBD2 matches 14 bases. Germline assignment: CDR1 SGHRS and CDR2 YFSETQ. V was pared by 3 bases and J by 6 bases, with 8 bases of the junction left unmatched. There are 16 residues in the CDR3. The CDR3 DNA follows: TGCGCCAGCAGCTGGGGACTAGCGGGAGTCCTATCCGAGCAGTACTTC. It yields the protein CASSWGLAGVLSEQYF.

The V and J genes are TRBV7-2 and TRBJ1-5, with 10 bases matching TRBD1. Losses at the gene ends were 6 bases for V and 6 bases for J; bases not matched to a gene: 8. Germline loops: CDR1 SGHTA, CDR2 FQGNSA. This CDR3 is 15 amino acids long. This chain's CDR3 is CASRSGTGEGQPQHF. The CDR3, as DNA: TGTGCCAGCAGGTCCGGGACAGGGGAAGGTCAGCCCCAGCATTTT.

The genes are TRBV7-8 and TRBJ1-4, with 7 bases matching TRBD1. The CDR3 totals 16 residues. Germline trimming cut 4 bases from V and 6 bases from J; bases unmatched to any gene: 11. From germline, CDR1 is SGHVS and CDR2 FQNEAQ. CDR3 amino acids: CASSSDGTANHEKLFF. Written as DNA, the CDR3 is TGTGCCAGCAGCTCAGATGGGACAGCTAACCATGAAAAACTGTTTTTT.

V is TRBV29-1 and J is TRBJ2-3, with TRBD2 matching over 9 bases. J lost 7 bases, V lost 6 bases, and 11 bases had no gene match. The CDR3 length is 14 residues. Germline V gene data show CDR1 as SQVTM and CDR2 as ANQGSEA. The CDR3 spells CSVCPRLAVNTQYF. CDR3 DNA: TGCAGCGTCTGTCCGAGACTAGCGGTGAATACGCAGTATTTT.

This clone was counted between two and nine times. The chain employs TRBV7-9 and TRBJ2-1; a weak D match, TRBD2 (5 bases). Germline V gene lookup returns CDR1 SEHNR and CDR2 FQNEAQ (reference sequence). V was clipped by 6 bases and J by 10 bases, with 10 bases between them. The CDR3 spans 11 residues. As DNA, the CDR3 is TGTGCCAGCAGGTGGGGAGTCGAGCAGTTCTTC. It translates to CASRWGVEQFF.

J is TRBJ2-5 and V is TRBV28, with 8 nucleotides matching TRBD2. CDR1 MDHEN and CDR2 SYDVKM come from the germline V gene. CDR3 length equals 14 residues. V lost 5 bases, J lost 6 bases, and 8 bases stayed unmatched. CDR3 bases: TGTGCCAGCAGTCCCGGACTAGCAAGTCAGACCCAGTACTTC. As protein: CASSPGLASQTQYF.

A remark on this clone: One junction end disagrees with the germline gene, perhaps due to a read error. J is TRBJ1-1 and V is TRBV11-2, with 9 bases identical to TRBD1. This CDR3 comprises 16 residues. CDR1 and CDR2 (germline): SGHAT, FQNNGV. The CDR3 region is CASSLWDRVSNAEAFF. The CDR3 region has the DNA TGTGCCAGCAGCTTATGGGACAGGGTTTCGAACGCTGAAGCTTTCTTT.